The T cell receptor beta chain under discussion was sequenced for a study of cytomegalovirus exposure and HLA in healthy donors. General study results and limits: The classifier reportedly diagnosed cytomegalovirus status with high specificity and sensitivity. TCR beta V- and J-gene trimming was later associated with a missense DCLRE1C variant. In vitro testing confirmed a few CMV-associated chains as specific for CMV antigens.

Researchers ran the PCR with 60 Vbeta and 13 Jbeta primers. Profiling relied on immunoSEQ multiplex PCR, and the TCRdb table lists in-frame clones only, not all of them. Counted here are more than 100,000 clones, around three quarters occurring once; the ten biggest clones make up around a tenth. To note about this clone: Its antigen remains unidentified.

The germline gives CDR1 SGDLS, CDR2 YYNGEE. CDR3 length: 14 amino acids. Trimming removed 3 bases at V and 4 bases at J, with 13 bases between. The sample comprised PBMCs. The clonotype comes from a woman aged 18 to 35 in good health and CMV-seropositive. V gene TRBV9 combines with J gene TRBJ1-2; D gene ambiguous. The CDR3 loop is CASSAAGTIYGYTF. The DNA for the CDR3 is TGTGCCAGCAGCGCCGCAGGAACAATCTATGGCTACACCTTC.